Shown below are 31 T cell receptor beta chains from a single sample sequenced in a study of T cell changes during pregnancy in multiple sclerosis. TCRdb keeps only in-frame clones here, not all; method: immunoSEQ multiplex PCR. Altogether approximately 100,000 clones are present, about 89% being singletons, with the ten largest covering about 3.5%. Sequencing used peripheral blood, obtained after pregnancy. The source is a female donor with multiple sclerosis, enrolled in a pregnancy study.

This clone appeared a single time. The chain links TRBV11-1 to TRBJ1-1; D is possibly TRBD1 (5 bases). CDR1 and CDR2 from the germline V gene are SGHAT and FQDESV (reference sequence). The CDR3 contains 14 residues. The germline V and J ends were trimmed by 1 base and 5 bases, with 11 bases remaining between them. The CDR3 DNA follows: TGTGCCAGCAGCTTAGAAGGGGTGGATACTGAAGCTTTCTTT. Amino acid sequence: CASSLEGVDTEAFF.

The V call is TRBV5-1, the J call TRBJ2-7; 9 bases agree with TRBD1. V dropped 4 bases and J dropped 1; count of bases not matched to a gene: 6. Germline CDR1 is SGHRS and CDR2 is YFSETQ. The CDR3 runs to 15 residues. CDR3 in amino acids: CASSQGQGPSYEQYF. The CDR3, as DNA: TGCGCCAGCAGCCAAGGACAGGGGCCATCCTACGAGCAGTACTTC.

The rearrangement joins TRBV2 to TRBJ1-1; possible D gene TRBD1, 6 bases. There are 11 residues in the CDR3. Germline values: CDR1 SNHLY, CDR2 FYNNEI. Deletions cut 8 bases from V and 8 bases from J, with 12 bases between. CDR3 nucleotides: TGTGCCAGCTTCCGGACAGAAGAAGCTTTCTTT. Protein: CASFRTEEAFF.

This clone turned up a few times. The V call is TRBV19, the J call TRBJ2-7; D is possibly TRBD1 (6 bases). From germline, CDR1 is LNHDA and CDR2 SQIVND (reference sequence). The CDR3 is 15 amino acids. V lost 6 bases and J lost 3, with 18 bases in between. CDR3 coding DNA: TGTGCCAGTAGGTCGGGACAAGGGCCCTTCTACGAGCAGTACTTC. Translating gives CASRSGQGPFYEQYF.

The V call is TRBV5-6, the J call TRBJ2-5, with TRBD2 identical over 8 bases. The ends lost 4 bases at V and 3 bases at J; junction bases unmatched: 11. Germline V lookup: CDR1 SGHDT, CDR2 YYEEEE. CDR3 size: 16 residues. CDR3 in amino acids: CASSLRGGPQEETQYF. The CDR3 DNA sequence: TGTGCCAGCAGCCTACGCGGGGGGCCGCAGGAAGAGACCCAGTACTTC. The full variable domain, in which reference TRBV5-6 and TRBJ2-5 provide the parts outside the CDR3, is DAGVTQSPTHLIKTRGQQVTLRCSPKSGHDTVSWYQQALGQGPQFIFQYYEEEERQRGNFPDRFSGHQFPNYSSELNVNALLLGDSALYLCASSLRGGPQEETQYFGPGTRLLVL.

CDR3 DNA: TGTGCCACCAGCAGAAAAGGGGTAGACACTGAAGCTTTCTTT. Translation: CATSRKGVDTEAFF. The chain has TRBV15 and TRBJ1-1, with D possibly matching TRBD1 (5 bases). This CDR3 comprises 14 residues. Trimming cost V 2 bases and J 3 bases, with 10 bases left between them. Germline lookup yields CDR1 LNHNV and CDR2 YYDKDF (reference sequence).

V usage is TRBV2 and J usage is TRBJ2-3, with 13 bases lining up with TRBD2. The V segment lost 2 bases and the J segment 5 bases; nucleotides outside the gene matches: 10. CDR3 length: 18 amino acids. Germline V gives CDR1 SNHLY, CDR2 FYNNEI. CDR3 amino acids: CASSESPTSGGAVDTQYF. Written as DNA, the CDR3 is TGTGCCAGCAGTGAATCTCCCACTAGCGGGGGGGCCGTAGATACGCAGTATTTT.

The chain is built from TRBV30 and TRBJ1-1; D possibly corresponds to TRBD1 (5 bases). Looked up from germline, CDR1 is GTSNPN and CDR2 is SVGIG (reference sequence). The CDR3 covers 11 residues. V lost 4 bases to trimming and J lost 7 bases, with 10 bases between them. Written as DNA, the CDR3 is TGTGCCTGGATTTACGGGGGTGAAGCTTTCTTT. Translating it yields CAWIYGGEAFF.

About this clone: An end of the junction does not agree with germline; a read error may underlie this. The chain is built from TRBV7-7 and TRBJ2-5; TRBD1 matches 7 bases. The CDR3 extends over 13 amino acids. The germline gives CDR1 SSHAT, CDR2 FNYEAQ (reference sequence). CDR3 residues: CASSQGDQETQYF. CDR3 in DNA: TGTGCTAGCAGCCAGGGGGACCAAGAGACCCAGTACTTC.

The rearrangement uses TRBV10-3 and TRBJ2-7, with TRBD1 matching 7 bases. V lost 10 bases to trimming and J lost 6 bases; unmatched junction nucleotides: 9. The CDR3 runs 12 residues. Per the germline V gene, CDR1 is ENHRY and CDR2 is SYGVKD. The CDR3 loop is CATRDSSGEQYF. CDR3 in DNA: TGTGCCACCCGGGACAGTAGTGGCGAGCAGTACTTC.

The rearrangement links TRBV19 to TRBJ1-5; 12 bases fit TRBD1. Trimming cost V 10 bases and J 3 bases; bases outside gene matches: 7. The CDR3 has 15 residues. Germline V gene sequence: CDR1 LNHDA, CDR2 SQIVND (reference sequence). CDR3 bases: TGTGCCACTACGGGACAGGGGGCATCCAATCAGCCCCAGCATTTT. Its protein product is CATTGQGASNQPQHF. Full variable domain (missing parts from reference TRBV19 and TRBJ1-5): DGGITQSPKYLFRKEGQNVTLSCEQNLNHDAMYWYRQDPGQGLRLIYYSQIVNDFQKGDIAEGYSVSREKKESFPLTVTSAQKNPTAFYLCATTGQGASNQPQHFGDGTRLSIL.

This chain joins TRBV13 and TRBJ1-6, with a tentative D call TRBD1 (5 bases). The germline V and J ends were trimmed by 4 bases and 9 bases, with 16 bases remaining between them. CDR1 PRHDT and CDR2 FYEKMQ come from the germline V gene (reference sequence). This CDR3 region has 15 residues. CDR3 in DNA: TGTGCCAGCAGCTCGAACCGGTTAGGGGTTTCACCCCTCCACTTT. Translation gives CASSSNRLGVSPLHF.

The chain recombines TRBV6-1 with TRBJ2-1; 11 bases map to TRBD2. The J segment lost 4 bases and the V segment lost 1 base, leaving 3 bases of the junction unmatched. There are 16 residues in the CDR3. Germline loops: CDR1 MNHNS, CDR2 SASEGT. CDR3: CASSEVPSGGYNEQFF. Written as DNA, the CDR3 is TGTGCCAGCAGTGAAGTACCTAGCGGGGGGTACAATGAGCAGTTCTTC.

The rearrangement links TRBV7-8 to TRBJ1-3; D is perhaps TRBD1 (5 bases). The CDR3 loop spans 16 amino acids. Germline V gene lookup returns CDR1 SGHVS and CDR2 FQNEAQ. The germline V and J ends were trimmed by 1 base and 0 bases, with 10 bases remaining between them. The CDR3 reads CASSLGGVGSGNTIYF. DNA of the CDR3: TGTGCCAGCAGCTTAGGGGGGGTAGGCTCTGGAAACACCATATATTTT.

This rearrangement joins TRBV5-4 to TRBJ2-7; D not certain. CDR1 SGHNT and CDR2 YYREEE come from the germline V gene (reference sequence). Trimming cost V 4 bases and J 0 bases, with 17 bases left between them. This CDR3 region has 16 residues. CDR3 in DNA: TGTGCCAGCAGCCAAGACTTGGCCATAAGCTCCTACGAGCAGTACTTC. It is translated as CASSQDLAISSYEQYF.

The chain is built from TRBV7-9 and TRBJ1-5; 7 bases map to TRBD1. The germline V gene has CDR1 SEHNR and CDR2 FQNEAQ (reference sequence). The CDR3 consists of 15 residues. J lost 2 bases, V lost 4 bases, and 5 bases had no gene match. The CDR3 region has the DNA TGTGCCAGCAGCTCGGACAGGCCCGGCAATCAGCCCCAGCATTTT. Translation gives CASSSDRPGNQPQHF.

The gene calls are TRBV4-2 and TRBJ1-6; a possible D gene is TRBD1 (5 bases). Germline V CDR1 and CDR2: LGHNA, YNFKEQ. With 0 bases removed from V and 11 bases from J, the gap between germline ends came to 11 bases. This CDR3 is built from 14 residues. DNA of the CDR3: TGTGCCAGCAGCCAAGACCGCAGGGTTCCACCCCTCCACTTT. Protein: CASSQDRRVPPLHF.

The chain employs TRBV19 and TRBJ1-2; TRBD1 is a possible D gene (5 bases). The length of the CDR3 is 15 residues. CDR1 LNHDA and CDR2 SQIVND come from the germline V gene (reference sequence). V dropped 1 base and J dropped 3 bases, with 12 bases sitting between them. CDR3 residues: CASSIVEGPYYGYTF. The CDR3 bases are TGTGCCAGTAGTATAGTGGAGGGGCCCTACTATGGCTACACCTTC.

In this sample, this clone turned up once. The chain recombines TRBV9 with TRBJ2-3; TRBD1 matches 7 bases. V lost 0 bases, J lost 0 bases, and 10 bases stayed unmatched. Per germline, CDR1 SGDLS and CDR2 YYNGEE. CDR3 size: 18 residues. The CDR3 reads CASSVGRTGATSTDTQYF. In DNA, the CDR3 is TGTGCCAGCAGCGTAGGCCGGACAGGAGCTACTAGCACAGATACGCAGTATTTT.

This rearrangement joins TRBV9 to TRBJ2-7, with 7 bases identical to TRBD1. The CDR3 totals 13 residues. After removal of 4 bases from V and 7 bases from J, the junction contained 8 bases not matched to a gene. Germline loops: CDR1 SGDLS, CDR2 YYNGEE. The CDR3 DNA is TGTGCCAGCAGCTCACGACAGGGAAGAGAGCAGTACTTC. Its protein is CASSSRQGREQYF.

In this sample, this clone turned up once. The V and J genes are TRBV10-1 and TRBJ2-1; TRBD1 is a possible D gene (5 bases). This CDR3 contains 14 residues. Germline CDR1 reads WNHNN; CDR2 reads SYGVQD (reference sequence). Trimming took off 0 bases at V and 7 bases at J, with 10 bases between the two ends. The CDR3 DNA reads as TGCGCCAGCAGTGAGTCAGCAGGGAAAAATGAGCAGTTCTTC. Its protein product is CASSESAGKNEQFF.

The chain combines TRBV5-4 with TRBJ2-1; 13 bases align to TRBD2. The CDR3 totals 13 residues. Germline trimming cut 7 bases from V and 8 bases from J; bases unmatched to any gene: 3. Germline V gives CDR1 SGHNT, CDR2 YYREEE (reference sequence). CDR3 protein: CASRTSGGDEQFF. Here the CDR3 DNA reads TGTGCCAGCCGTACTAGCGGGGGGGATGAGCAGTTCTTC.

The chain combines TRBV2 with TRBJ1-1; TRBD1 aligns across 8 bases. The CDR3 is 12 amino acids. Germline V gene data show CDR1 as SNHLY and CDR2 as FYNNEI. V was clipped by 6 bases and J by 4 bases; unmatched bases: 1. CDR3 in DNA: TGTGCCAGCAGGACAGGGGCCACTGAAGCTTTCTTT. Residues: CASRTGATEAFF.

The CDR3 loop reads CASGDRAYEQYF. DNA of the CDR3: TGTGCCAGTGGGGACAGGGCCTACGAGCAGTACTTC. The V gene is TRBV19, the J gene TRBJ2-7, with 9 positions matching TRBD1. Germline CDR1 LNHDA, CDR2 SQIVND (reference sequence). V gave up 8 bases and J gave up 2 bases; unmatched junction bases: 1. The CDR3 consists of 12 residues.

This clone came up a few times. The J gene is TRBJ1-4, the V gene TRBV4-2; tentative D call: TRBD1 (6 bases). CDR3 length: 15 amino acids. The V end was cut by 1 base, the J end by 11 bases, with 17 bases between. Germline V gives CDR1 LGHNA, CDR2 YNFKEQ. The CDR3 is CASSQVIQGGEKLFF. DNA of the CDR3: TGTGCCAGCAGCCAAGTAATACAGGGTGGAGAGAAACTGTTTTTT.

Here the CDR3 reads CASSRQPQETQYF. CDR3 nucleotides: TGCGCCAGCAGCCGACAGCCCCAAGAGACCCAGTACTTC. J is TRBJ2-5 and V is TRBV5-1; possible D gene TRBD1, 5 bases. V was trimmed by 4 bases and J by 1 base, leaving 8 bases between them. The CDR3 contains 13 residues. CDR1 SGHRS and CDR2 YFSETQ come from the germline V gene.

The J gene is TRBJ1-2, the V gene TRBV5-1; 7 bases are shared with TRBD1. The CDR3 consists of 16 residues. V lost 2 bases and J lost 1; bases outside the gene matches: 8. Germline assignment: CDR1 SGHRS and CDR2 YFSETQ. CDR3 protein: CASSLFGTEFNYGYTF. The CDR3 DNA follows: TGCGCCAGCAGCTTATTTGGGACAGAATTTAACTATGGCTACACCTTC.

The J gene is TRBJ2-7, the V gene TRBV9, with TRBD1 matching 8 bases. V lost 0 bases, J lost 3 bases, and 5 bases stayed unmatched. The CDR3 runs 15 residues. Looked up from germline, CDR1 is SGDLS and CDR2 is YYNGEE. The CDR3 reads CASSVATGERYEQYF. The CDR3 bases are TGTGCCAGCAGCGTAGCGACAGGGGAACGCTACGAGCAGTACTTC.

The chain carries TRBV6-1 and TRBJ2-5, with D perhaps matching TRBD1 (6 bases). The CDR3 spans 15 residues. The germline gives CDR1 MNHNS, CDR2 SASEGT. Trimming left V 2 bases short and J 5 bases short, with 15 bases between. The CDR3: CASSESPGVGETQYF. For the CDR3, the DNA is TGTGCCAGCAGTGAAAGCCCAGGGGTAGGGGAGACCCAGTACTTC.

This chain connects TRBV6-6 to TRBJ1-4; D gene ambiguous. The germline CDR1 and CDR2 sequences are MNHNY and SVGAGI (reference sequence). The length of the CDR3 is 15 residues. Trimming removed 1 base at V and 5 bases at J, with 11 bases between. The CDR3 DNA reads as TGTGCCAGCAGTTACTGGAGGCTATGGAATGAAAAACTGTTTTTT. As protein: CASSYWRLWNEKLFF.

The V gene is TRBV30, the J gene TRBJ2-7; TRBD1 is a possible D gene (6 bases). Germline loops: CDR1 GTSNPN, CDR2 SVGIG (reference sequence). The CDR3 has 14 residues. CDR3 protein: CAGPPGHRSYEQYF. Here the CDR3 DNA reads TGTGCTGGACCTCCGGGACACCGCTCCTACGAGCAGTACTTC.